These T cell receptor beta chains were read from a single sample in a study of control samples from healthy donors and cancer patients. Using immunoSEQ multiplex PCR, the repertoire was profiled, and TCRdb retains in-frame clones only, with some absent. In the table there are 150,000 to 200,000 clones, 90% to 95% of which are singletons. Sequencing used blood. These receptor sequences come from a woman under 30 in good health. The CDR3 runs from the conserved cysteine through the conserved F or W. D genes are given only for firm matches. Clone size is given for some rows only: seen once, a few or many times, or a class if the clone is expanded.

v_gene	j_gene	abundance	d_gene	CDR3aa	CDR3nt
TRBV9	TRBJ2-1	-	-	CASSALASPYNEQFF	TGTGCCAGCAGCGCCTTGGCTAGCCCCTACAATGAGCAGTTCTTC
TRBV19	TRBJ1-1	-	-	CASSIVGGVTEAFF	TGTGCCAGTAGTATAGTCGGGGGTGTGACTGAAGCTTTCTTT
TRBV9	TRBJ2-7	-	TRBD2	CASSDLSGRAGEQYF	TGTGCCAGCAGCGATCTTAGCGGGAGGGCGGGAGAGCAGTACTTC
TRBV7-8	TRBJ1-3	-	TRBD1	CASSWGQGNSGNTIYF	TGTGCCAGCAGTTGGGGACAGGGGAACTCTGGAAACACCATATATTTT
TRBV28	TRBJ1-2	-	TRBD1	CASSLKIGTEDLYGYTF	TGTGCCAGCAGCCTAAAGATCGGGACAGAAGACCTCTATGGCTACACCTTC
TRBV15	TRBJ2-3	once	TRBD1	CATSREGQGSTDTQYF	TGTGCCACCAGCAGGGAAGGACAGGGGAGCACAGATACGCAGTATTTT
TRBV4-1	TRBJ2-7	-	TRBD1	CASSPRTGPYEQYF	TGCGCCAGCAGCCCCCGGACAGGCCCCTACGAGCAGTACTTC
TRBV2	TRBJ2-2	-	-	CASSPSSANTGELFF	TGTGCCAGCAGCCCGTCGTCCGCGAACACCGGGGAGCTGTTTTTT
TRBV27	TRBJ1-2	once	-	CASSFPTYGYTF	TGTGCCAGCAGTTTTCCCACATATGGCTACACCTTC
TRBV19	TRBJ1-4	-	TRBD1	CASSNRQGARGNEKLFF	TGTGCCAGTAGTAATCGACAGGGCGCAAGGGGAAATGAAAAACTGTTTTTT
TRBV28	TRBJ1-4	-	TRBD1	CASSTRTGYNEKLFF	TGTGCCAGCAGCACCAGGACAGGCTATAATGAAAAACTGTTTTTT
TRBV5-1	TRBJ2-7	-	-	CASSLAATGGNQYF	TGCGCCAGCAGCTTGGCGGCTACAGGTGGTAATCAGTACTTC
TRBV11-2	TRBJ2-6	-	-	CASSLGGPGANVLTF	TGTGCCAGCAGCCTCGGGGGCCCTGGGGCCAACGTCCTGACTTTC
TRBV28	TRBJ2-3	-	TRBD2	CASSRGGEADTQYF	TGTGCCAGCAGCCGCGGGGGGGAGGCAGATACGCAGTATTTT
TRBV6-6	TRBJ1-3	-	TRBD1	CASSMTGTGNTIYF	TGTGCCAGCAGTATGACAGGGACTGGAAACACCATATATTTT
TRBV5-6	TRBJ2-7	-	TRBD2	CASSLGTSGVYEQYF	TGTGCCAGCAGCTTGGGGACTAGCGGAGTATACGAGCAGTACTTC
TRBV7-9	TRBJ2-3	-	TRBD1	CASSLPPGQGATDTQYF	TGTGCCAGCAGCTTGCCCCCGGGACAGGGGGCAACAGATACGCAGTATTTT
TRBV2	TRBJ1-4	-	TRBD1	CASRGQGANEKLFF	TGTGCCAGCAGGGGACAGGGGGCTAATGAAAAACTGTTTTTT
TRBV28	TRBJ2-3	-	TRBD2	CASLVAGSTDTQYF	TGTGCCAGCCTTGTAGCGGGAAGCACAGATACGCAGTATTTT
TRBV19	TRBJ1-3	-	-	CATFTLGTIYF	TGTGCCACCTTCACCCTGGGCACCATATATTTT